These 20 T cell receptor beta chains were sequenced from one sample in a study of blood T cells in healthy people across ages. A second PCR of roughly 7 to 11 cycles used a sample-barcoded 5' primer and a J-beta primer mix. TCRdb re-derived calls from the 5' RACE reads in MiXCR, one entry per CDR3 protein. The table shows 550,000 to 600,000 distinct CDR3 sequences, with roughly a quarter occurring only once. The material sequenced was blood. The receptors here all came from a woman in her seventies in good health.

The gene calls are TRBV20-1 and TRBJ1-4, with D hard to call. CDR1 and CDR2 from the germline V gene are DFQATT and SNEGSKA (reference sequence). This CDR3 is 15 amino acids long. V lost 4 bases and J 8 bases, leaving 20 bases between the germline ends. The CDR3 spells CSAKPEGGVREKLFF. The CDR3 DNA reads as TGCAGTGCTAAGCCGGAGGGTGGGGTTAGGGAAAAACTGTTTTTT.

This clonotype came up many times. The chain employs TRBV3-1 and TRBJ2-1; TRBD1 matches 8 bases. The CDR3 runs 15 residues. Germline CDR1 reads LGHDT; CDR2 reads YNNKEL (reference sequence). J lost 4 bases, V lost 1 base, and 3 bases had no gene match. In nucleotides, the CDR3 is TGTGCCAGCAGCCAAGCAGGGGGCAGGTACAATGAGCAGTTCTTC. This encodes CASSQAGGRYNEQFF.

This clonotype was detected a few times. V is TRBV3-1 and J is TRBJ1-2, with D hard to call. The CDR3 sequence is 12 residues long. Trimming removed 3 bases from V and 4 bases from J, with 6 bases in between. CDR1 is LGHDT, CDR2 YNNKEL, per germline (reference sequence). This CDR3 reads CASSQDAYGYTF. In nucleotides, the CDR3 is TGTGCCAGCAGCCAGGATGCCTATGGCTACACCTTC.

This chain joins TRBV27 and TRBJ2-6, with D hard to call. This CDR3 comprises 16 residues. V was shortened by 3 bases and J by 0 bases, with 9 bases between the two germline ends. The germline V gene encodes CDR1 MNHEY and CDR2 SMNVEV (reference sequence). DNA of the CDR3: TGTGCCAGCAGTTTTTTACAGAACTCTGGGGCCAACGTCCTGACTTTC. It codes for CASSFLQNSGANVLTF.

The chain combines TRBV3-1 with TRBJ1-3; D unclear. This CDR3 comprises 14 residues. The V gene lost 3 bases and the J gene lost 2 bases, with 8 bases spanning the gap. The germline gives CDR1 LGHDT, CDR2 YNNKEL (reference sequence). CDR3 bases: TGTGCCAGCAGCCACCGGGATACTGGAAACACCATATATTTT. This sequence encodes CASSHRDTGNTIYF.

The rearrangement links TRBV7-9 to TRBJ2-7; D might be TRBD1 (6 bases). V dropped 5 bases and J dropped 6 bases, with 14 bases sitting between them. Germline V lookup: CDR1 SEHNR, CDR2 FQNEAQ (reference sequence). The CDR3 length is 13 residues. The CDR3 nucleotides are TGTGCCAGCAGCCGGACAGCAGGGGTCGAGCAGTACTTC. Translation gives CASSRTAGVEQYF.

This clonotype was picked up a small number of times. The rearrangement uses TRBV6-2 or TRBV6-3 and TRBJ2-5; tentatively, D is TRBD2 (5 bases). V was trimmed by 6 bases and J by 5 bases, leaving 16 bases between them. Germline loops: CDR1 MNHEY, CDR2 SVGEGT. There are 14 residues in the CDR3. The CDR3 sequence is CASRTLGGWETQYF. DNA for the CDR3: TGTGCCAGCAGGACCCTCGGCGGGTGGGAGACCCAGTACTTC.

This clonotype was seen more than once but under ten times. The V call is TRBV10-3, the J call TRBJ2-5; tentative D call: TRBD2 (5 bases). The J call may not be correct, given that the DNA end is closer to TRBJ2-1. This CDR3 comprises 13 residues. CDR1 and CDR2 (germline): ENHRY, SYGVKD. CDR3 protein: CAIRGSSYNEQFF. The CDR3 coding sequence is TGTGCCATCAGAGGGAGCTCCTACAATGAGCAGTTCTTC.

This clonotype has just a few counts. The chain couples TRBV12-3 or TRBV12-4 to TRBJ1-2, with 9 bases that match TRBD1. Losses at the gene ends were 6 bases for V and 8 bases for J; bases not matched to a gene: 7. This CDR3 contains 13 residues. The DNA for the CDR3 is TGTGCCAGCAGGCCTTCGGACAGGGGAGGCTACACCTTC. This gives the protein CASRPSDRGGYTF.

This sequence joins TRBV5-1 and TRBJ2-5, with unresolved D. The V gene lost 0 bases and the J gene lost 5 bases, with 14 bases spanning the gap. Germline V gene sequence: CDR1 SGHRS, CDR2 YFSETQ. The CDR3 contains 15 residues. Written as DNA, the CDR3 is TGCGCCAGCAGCTTGGAAACTCCACAAGGGGAGACCCAGTACTTC. Protein sequence: CASSLETPQGETQYF. Drawing the rest from reference TRBV5-1 and TRBJ2-5, the complete variable domain is KAGVTQTPRYLIKTRGQQVTLSCSPISGHRSVSWYQQTPGQGLQFLFEYFSETQRNKGNFPGRFSGRQFSNSRSEMNVSTLELGDSALYLCASSLETPQGETQYFGPGTRLLVL.

Only a few counts were recorded for this clonotype. This chain links TRBV6-1 with TRBJ1-2, with a possible D match to TRBD1 (6 bases). This CDR3 is built from 16 residues. Germline V CDR1 and CDR2: MNHNS, SASEGT. Trimming cost V 4 bases and J 1 base, with 16 bases left between them. The CDR3 sequence: CASSGSWDIRNYGYTF. The CDR3 DNA reads as TGTGCCAGCAGTGGTTCCTGGGACATTCGTAACTATGGCTACACCTTC.

V is TRBV7-2 and J is TRBJ1-1, with TRBD1 identical over 7 bases. CDR3 length equals 16 residues. CDR1 and CDR2 from the germline V gene are SGHTA and FQGNSA. V lost 2 bases and J lost 2; bases outside the gene matches: 8. The CDR3: CASSLRRTGDNTEAFF. DNA for the CDR3: TGTGCCAGCAGCTTAAGGCGGACAGGCGATAACACTGAAGCTTTCTTT.

The chain employs TRBV5-1 and TRBJ1-3; D unresolved. Trimming stripped 0 bases from V and 0 bases from J, with 10 bases between. Germline V CDR1 and CDR2: SGHRS, YFSETQ. This CDR3 spans 16 amino acids. CDR3 in amino acids: CASSLVGDPSGNTIYF. The CDR3 DNA follows: TGCGCCAGCAGCTTGGTCGGGGATCCCTCTGGAAACACCATATATTTT.

This clonotype occurred a few times. This rearrangement joins TRBV29-1 to TRBJ2-5, with 11 positions matching TRBD2. CDR3 length equals 15 residues. Germline values: CDR1 SQVTM, CDR2 ANQGSEA. V was pared by 3 bases and J by 5 bases, with 8 bases of the junction left unmatched. The CDR3 loop reads CSVDSLAGGVETQYF. The CDR3 DNA sequence: TGCAGCGTTGATAGTTTAGCGGGAGGGGTGGAGACCCAGTACTTC. Full variable domain (missing parts from reference TRBV29-1 and TRBJ2-5): SAVISQKPSRDICQRGTSLTIQCQVDSQVTMMFWYRQQPGQSLTLIATANQGSEATYESGFVIDKFPISRPNLTFSTLTVSNMSPEDSSIYLCSVDSLAGGVETQYFGPGTRLLVL.

The V call is TRBV10-3, the J call TRBJ2-7, with D tentatively TRBD1 (6 bases). Germline assignment: CDR1 ENHRY and CDR2 SYGVKD. The V and J ends lost 6 bases and 4 bases respectively, with 13 bases between them. This CDR3 has 13 amino acids. CDR3 residues: CAIRQGMAYEQYF. The CDR3 DNA reads as TGTGCCATCAGACAGGGTATGGCGTACGAGCAGTACTTC.

There are many counts of this clonotype. V is TRBV28 and J is TRBJ2-7, with TRBD1 identical over 10 bases. This CDR3 is 13 amino acids long. Germline loops: CDR1 MDHEN, CDR2 SYDVKM. V lost 7 bases to trimming and J lost 5 bases; unmatched junction nucleotides: 5. The CDR3 nucleotides are TGTGCCAGCACAAGACAGGGGGCCGACGAGCAGTACTTC. It yields the protein CASTRQGADEQYF.

The gene calls are TRBV7-9 and TRBJ2-4; weak D call: TRBD1 (5 bases). This CDR3 contains 12 residues. Germline CDR1 SEHNR, CDR2 FQNEAQ (reference sequence). Deletions cut 2 bases from V and 7 bases from J, with 6 bases between. The CDR3 loop reads CASSLPGNIQYF. For the CDR3, the DNA is TGTGCCAGCAGCTTACCAGGGAACATTCAGTACTTC.

This clonotype has a handful of counts. The chain has TRBV5-1 and TRBJ1-4, with 8 bases that match TRBD1. From germline, CDR1 is SGHRS and CDR2 YFSETQ. The CDR3 sequence is 14 residues long. Germline trimming cut 3 bases from V and 7 bases from J; bases unmatched to any gene: 5. This CDR3 is CASSSGQVVEKLFF. DNA of the CDR3: TGCGCCAGCAGCTCGGGACAGGTGGTTGAAAAACTGTTTTTT.

The gene calls are TRBV20-1 and TRBJ2-3, with TRBD2 matching over 13 bases. Germline assignment: CDR1 DFQATT and CDR2 SNEGSKA (reference sequence). V lost 6 bases and J lost 5; bases outside the gene matches: 5. This CDR3 spans 14 amino acids. The CDR3 is CSALLAGGIDTQYF. In DNA, the CDR3 is TGCAGTGCGCTACTAGCGGGGGGGATAGATACGCAGTATTTT.

This clonotype was found once. The chain is built from TRBV18 and TRBJ1-2, with D possibly being TRBD1 (6 bases). V was trimmed by 2 bases and J by 8 bases, leaving 15 bases between them. This CDR3 is built from 14 residues. The germline V gene encodes CDR1 KGHSH and CDR2 LQKENI. The CDR3 DNA is TGTGCCAGCTCACCAGATCGGACAGAAATAGGCTACACCTTC. Protein product: CASSPDRTEIGYTF.